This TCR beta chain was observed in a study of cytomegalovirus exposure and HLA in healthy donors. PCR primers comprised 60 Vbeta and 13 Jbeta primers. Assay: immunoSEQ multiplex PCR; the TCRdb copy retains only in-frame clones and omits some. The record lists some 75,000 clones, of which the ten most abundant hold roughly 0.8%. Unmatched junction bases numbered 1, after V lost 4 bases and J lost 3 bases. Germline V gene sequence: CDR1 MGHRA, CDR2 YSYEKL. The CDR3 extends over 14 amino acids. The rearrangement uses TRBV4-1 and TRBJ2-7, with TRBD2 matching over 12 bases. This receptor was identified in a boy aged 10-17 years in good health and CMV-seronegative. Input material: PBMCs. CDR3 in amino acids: CASSLTSGSYEQYF. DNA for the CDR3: TGCGCCAGCAGCCTGACTAGCGGGAGCTACGAGCAGTACTTC.